This TCR beta chain was documented in a study of OX40 agonist ivuxolimab in advanced cancers. At the level of the study: Aged roughly 23 to 79 with a mean of roughly 63 years, they were about 78% male. Findings and caveats of the study: Certain nonresponders additionally had low normalized T-cell clonal expansion.

Researchers took blood at baseline, on cycle 4 day 1, and on cycle 7 day 1. Concerning this clone: Its antigen is as yet unknown.

The CDR3 is made up of 12 amino acids. V was clipped by 6 bases and J by 6 bases, with 11 bases between them. Germline values: CDR1 MNHNY, CDR2 SVGAGI (reference sequence). Produced via immunoSEQ multiplex PCR; TCRdb's table is partial and in-frame only. In the table there are approximately 80,000 clones, roughly 94% of which are singletons. The clonotype was recovered from an adult with an advanced solid tumor such as melanoma, head and neck, liver or kidney cancer. The source was CD4+ or CD8+ T cells sorted from blood, collected in a trial of the OX40 agonist ivuxolimab. The chain carries TRBV6-6 and TRBJ1-1, with D unresolved. The DNA of the CDR3 is TGTGCCAGCAGCCACGATGGATCTGAAGCTTTCTTT. Translation: CASSHDGSEAFF.